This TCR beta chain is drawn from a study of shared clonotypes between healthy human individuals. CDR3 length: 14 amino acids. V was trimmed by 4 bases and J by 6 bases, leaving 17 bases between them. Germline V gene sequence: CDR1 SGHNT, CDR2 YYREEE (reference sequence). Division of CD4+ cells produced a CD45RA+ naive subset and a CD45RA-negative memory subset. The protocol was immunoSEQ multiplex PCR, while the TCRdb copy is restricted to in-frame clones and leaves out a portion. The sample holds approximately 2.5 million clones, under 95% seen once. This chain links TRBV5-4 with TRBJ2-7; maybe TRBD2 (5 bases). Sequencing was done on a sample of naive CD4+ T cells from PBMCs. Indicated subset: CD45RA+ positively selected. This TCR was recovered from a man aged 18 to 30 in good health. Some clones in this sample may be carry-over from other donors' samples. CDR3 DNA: TGTGCCAGCAGCCGTGGAGGTCTTTCACTCGAGCAGTACTTC. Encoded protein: CASSRGGLSLEQYF.